This T cell receptor beta chain is from a study of identical twins. Findings of the study overall: Not following the same donors, the study drew its conclusions from cross-sectional statistical analysis.

Germline CDR1 and CDR2: KGHDR and SFDVKD. There are 16 residues in the CDR3. V trimming: 3 bases; J trimming: 10 bases; junction bases outside the gene matches: 14. TCRdb analysed the 5' RACE reads with MiXCR anew, one entry per CDR3 protein. The sample records 400,000 to 650,000 distinct CDR3 sequences, less than 25% being singletons. On this clonotype: The antigen is undetermined.

These data are also associated with another study on T cells expressing NK-cell markers. Per that paper: The sequencing cohort of eight donors included seven HCMV-seropositive individuals and one seronegative individual. NKG2C+ dominant clonotype frequencies in more than 5 donors were about 1.0-8% of CD8+ T cells. The study found these clonotypes also leading the CD3+CD56-NKG2C+ fraction in a few donors.

The chain carries TRBV24-1 and TRBJ2-1, with TRBD2 identical over 7 bases. Sequencing was done on a sample of CD4+ T cells sorted from blood. The receptor was derived from a woman aged 18-35 years in good health. The chain's CDR3 is CATSDPSGGSTQEQFF. CDR3 bases: TGTGCCACCAGTGATCCCTCCGGCGGGAGTACCCAAGAGCAGTTCTTC.